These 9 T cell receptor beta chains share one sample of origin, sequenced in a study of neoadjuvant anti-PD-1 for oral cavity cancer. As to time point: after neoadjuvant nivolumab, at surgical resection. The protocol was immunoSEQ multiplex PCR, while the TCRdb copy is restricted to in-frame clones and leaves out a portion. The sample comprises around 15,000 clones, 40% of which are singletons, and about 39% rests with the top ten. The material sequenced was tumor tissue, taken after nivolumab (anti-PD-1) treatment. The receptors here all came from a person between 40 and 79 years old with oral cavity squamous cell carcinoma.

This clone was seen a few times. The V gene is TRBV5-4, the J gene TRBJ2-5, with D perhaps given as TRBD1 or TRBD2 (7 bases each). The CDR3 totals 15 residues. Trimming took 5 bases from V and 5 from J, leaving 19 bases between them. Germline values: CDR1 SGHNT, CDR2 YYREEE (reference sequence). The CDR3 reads CASRPGARGGETQYF. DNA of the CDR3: TGTGCCAGCAGGCCCGGGGCCAGGGGGGGGGAGACCCAGTACTTC. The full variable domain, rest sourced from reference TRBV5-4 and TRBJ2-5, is ETGVTQSPTHLIKTRGQQVTLRCSSQSGHNTVSWYQQALGQGPQFIFQYYREEENGRGNFPPRFSGLQFPNYSSELNVNALELDDSALYLCASRPGARGGETQYFGPGTRLLVL.

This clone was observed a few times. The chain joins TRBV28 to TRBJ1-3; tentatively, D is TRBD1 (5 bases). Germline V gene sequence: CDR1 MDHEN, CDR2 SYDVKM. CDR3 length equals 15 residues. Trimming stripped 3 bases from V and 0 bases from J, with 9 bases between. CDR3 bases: TGTGCCAGCAGTTTGCTACAGGCCTCTGGAAACACCATATATTTT. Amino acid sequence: CASSLLQASGNTIYF.

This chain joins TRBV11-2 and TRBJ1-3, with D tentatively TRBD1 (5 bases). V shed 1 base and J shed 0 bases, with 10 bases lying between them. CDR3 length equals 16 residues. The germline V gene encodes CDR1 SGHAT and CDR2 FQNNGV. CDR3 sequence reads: CASSLVQGSSGNTIYF. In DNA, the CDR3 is TGTGCCAGCAGCTTAGTTCAGGGTTCCTCTGGAAACACCATATATTTT.

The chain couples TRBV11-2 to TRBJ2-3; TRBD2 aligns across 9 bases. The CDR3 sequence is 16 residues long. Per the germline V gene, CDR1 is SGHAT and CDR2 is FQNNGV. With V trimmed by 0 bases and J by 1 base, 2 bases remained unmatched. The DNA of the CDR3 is TGTGCCAGCAGCTTAGAGCCTAGCGGGGGCACAGATACGCAGTATTTT. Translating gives CASSLEPSGGTDTQYF.

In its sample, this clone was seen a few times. CDR3 DNA sequence: TGCGCCAGCAGCCAGGGGGATTATAATTCACCCCTCCACTTT. As protein: CASSQGDYNSPLHF. The chain recombines TRBV5-1 with TRBJ1-6, with 7 bases that match TRBD1. V trimming: 4 bases; J trimming: 4 bases; junction bases outside the gene matches: 2. The germline gives CDR1 SGHRS, CDR2 YFSETQ. This CDR3 is 14 amino acids long.

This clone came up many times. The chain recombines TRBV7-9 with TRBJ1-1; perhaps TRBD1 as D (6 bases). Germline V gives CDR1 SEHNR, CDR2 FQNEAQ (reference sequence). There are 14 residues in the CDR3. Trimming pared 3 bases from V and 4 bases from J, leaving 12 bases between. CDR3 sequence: CASSFGQGITEAFF. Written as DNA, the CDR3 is TGTGCCAGCAGCTTCGGTCAGGGGATCACTGAAGCTTTCTTT.

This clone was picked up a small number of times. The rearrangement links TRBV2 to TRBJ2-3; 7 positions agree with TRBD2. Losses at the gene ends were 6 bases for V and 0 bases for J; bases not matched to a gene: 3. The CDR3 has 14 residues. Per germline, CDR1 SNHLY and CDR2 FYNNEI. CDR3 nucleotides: TGTGCCAGCAGAAGCGGGGTCAGCACAGATACGCAGTATTTT. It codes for CASRSGVSTDTQYF.

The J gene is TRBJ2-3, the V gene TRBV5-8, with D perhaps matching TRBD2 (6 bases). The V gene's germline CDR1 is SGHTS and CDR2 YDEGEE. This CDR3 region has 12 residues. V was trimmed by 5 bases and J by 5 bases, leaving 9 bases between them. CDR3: CASRRRGDTQYF. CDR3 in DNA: TGTGCCAGCAGGCGGAGGGGAGATACGCAGTATTTT.

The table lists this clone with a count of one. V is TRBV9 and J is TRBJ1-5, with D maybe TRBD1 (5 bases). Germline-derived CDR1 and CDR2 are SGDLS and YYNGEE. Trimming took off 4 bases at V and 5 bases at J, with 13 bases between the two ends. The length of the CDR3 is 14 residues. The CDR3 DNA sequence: TGTGCCAGCAGCACCCGGGACGTGGATCAGCCCCAGCATTTT. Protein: CASSTRDVDQPQHF.